The 22 T cell receptor beta chains reported below all come from one sample, sequenced in a study of blood T cell repertoires in COVID-19. Generated by immunoSEQ multiplex PCR, the TCRdb table keeps only in-frame clones and is missing some. The sample shows tens of thousands of clones, roughly 85% of them seen only once. Material for sequencing was peripheral blood. These receptors originate from a woman aged 80 or over with COVID-19, enrolled during active disease.

The J gene is TRBJ2-1, the V gene TRBV9; the D gene is possibly TRBD2 (7 bases). Germline lookup yields CDR1 SGDLS and CDR2 YYNGEE. Trimming took off 0 bases at V and 5 bases at J, with 15 bases between the two ends. CDR3 length equals 16 residues. In nucleotides, the CDR3 is TGTGCCAGCAGCGTAGGAGGGGGAGGGCCCCACAATGAGCAGTTCTTC. Its protein is CASSVGGGGPHNEQFF.

V and J are TRBV28 and TRBJ2-3; 7 nucleotides agree with TRBD1. V shed 4 bases, J shed 1 base, and the junction held 8 bases outside the gene matches. CDR1 and CDR2 from the germline V gene are MDHEN and SYDVKM. The CDR3 extends over 16 amino acids. CDR3 loop: CASSSPTGAGTDTQYF. CDR3 in DNA: TGTGCCAGCAGTTCCCCTACAGGGGCTGGCACAGATACGCAGTATTTT. The full variable domain, with the rest looked up from reference TRBV28 and TRBJ2-3, is DVKVTQSSRYLVKRTGEKVFLECVQDMDHENMFWYRQDPGLGLRLIYFSYDVKMKEKGDIPEGYSVSREKKERFSLILESASTNQTSMYLCASSSPTGAGTDTQYFGPGTRLTVL.

The chain carries TRBV7-2 and TRBJ2-6; D call uncertain. Trimming pared 5 bases from V and 14 bases from J, leaving 16 bases between. CDR1 and CDR2 (germline): SGHTA, FQGNSA. The CDR3 totals 13 residues. In DNA form, the CDR3 reads TGTGCCAGCAGCGTTCAGAGGCCCCCAATCCTGACTTTC. It yields the protein CASSVQRPPILTF.

The V call is TRBV6-6, the J call TRBJ1-4; D is ambiguous. CDR3 length: 11 amino acids. Germline CDR1 is MNHNY and CDR2 is SVGAGI (reference sequence). Trimming took off 2 bases at V and 8 bases at J, with 3 bases between the two ends. The CDR3 sequence: CASSYLEKLFF. CDR3 DNA sequence: TGTGCCAGCAGTTACCTGGAAAAACTGTTTTTT.

The CDR3 is CASSSPSRGKQETQYF. The CDR3 DNA reads as TGCGCCAGCAGCTCCCCATCGCGGGGGAAACAAGAGACCCAGTACTTC. This rearrangement joins TRBV4-1 to TRBJ2-5; 7 bases align to TRBD2. The V and J ends lost 5 bases and 2 bases, in that order; junction bases with no gene match: 11. CDR1 MGHRA and CDR2 YSYEKL come from the germline V gene. The CDR3 covers 16 residues.

This clone is a singleton in its sample. The rearrangement links TRBV27 to TRBJ2-1, with D possibly TRBD2 on 6 matching bases. Trimming pared 6 bases from V and 7 bases from J, leaving 22 bases between. The CDR3 extends over 16 amino acids. Germline V gene data show CDR1 as MNHEY and CDR2 as SMNVEV (reference sequence). The CDR3 is CASRGIAAITTNEQFF. The CDR3 nucleotides read TGTGCCAGCAGGGGAATAGCGGCTATTACTACGAATGAGCAGTTCTTC.

J is TRBJ1-1 and V is TRBV6-5; the D gene is possibly TRBD1 (5 bases). The germline CDR1 and CDR2 sequences are MNHEY and SVGAGI. The CDR3 loop spans 15 amino acids. The V gene lost 10 bases and the J gene lost 2 bases, with 20 bases spanning the gap. CDR3 region: CAINLLGGANTEAFF. The DNA of the CDR3 is TGTGCCATCAATCTTTTGGGCGGGGCTAACACTGAAGCTTTCTTT.

This clone was observed a few times. The CDR3 sequence: CASRDKAGSALHF. The CDR3 coding sequence is TGTGCCAGCAGGGATAAGGCGGGGTCGGCCCTCCACTTT. The chain recombines TRBV6-5 with TRBJ1-6; D not certain. The CDR3 covers 13 residues. Trimming left V 6 bases short and J 14 bases short, with 17 bases between. Germline assignment: CDR1 MNHEY and CDR2 SVGAGI.

The CDR3 sequence is CSASIGTGKILDEQFF. DNA of the CDR3: TGCAGTGCTAGTATAGGGACAGGGAAAATATTAGATGAGCAGTTCTTC. The V call is TRBV20-1, the J call TRBJ2-1; 9 nucleotides match TRBD1. Germline V gene sequence: CDR1 DFQATT, CDR2 SNEGSKA (reference sequence). The CDR3 spans 16 residues. V trimming: 3 bases; J trimming: 8 bases; junction bases outside the gene matches: 14.

The chain uses TRBV27 and TRBJ1-5, with D possibly matching TRBD1 (5 bases). Germline V CDR1 and CDR2: MNHEY, SMNVEV (reference sequence). CDR3 size: 15 residues. V was pared by 4 bases and J by 2 bases, with 12 bases between. This CDR3 is CASSSYPGGNQPQHF. The CDR3 DNA reads TGTGCCAGCAGTTCTTACCCGGGGGGCAATCAGCCCCAGCATTTT.

The chain is built from TRBV6-5 and TRBJ2-7, with 7 bases matching TRBD2. Germline CDR1 is MNHEY and CDR2 is SVGAGI. CDR3 length: 13 residues. V shed 7 bases and J 5 bases; nucleotides not matched to a gene: 8. The CDR3 loop reads CASTLRGGDEQYF. In DNA form, the CDR3 reads TGTGCCAGCACTCTTCGGGGAGGGGACGAGCAGTACTTC.

This clone was seen a few times. The J gene is TRBJ2-7, the V gene TRBV6-2 or TRBV6-3; D is unclear. The V end lost 6 bases, the J end lost 2 bases, and 8 bases lay between the germline ends. CDR3 length: 12 amino acids. Germline CDR1 and CDR2: MNHEY and SVGEGT. CDR3 bases: TGTGCCAGCAGCAACTTTGCCTACGAGCAGTACTTC. The encoded protein is CASSNFAYEQYF.

This chain connects TRBV11-2 to TRBJ1-3; unclear D gene. In germline, CDR1 is SGHAT, CDR2 FQNNGV. The CDR3 runs to 13 residues. Trimming took off 2 bases at V and 2 bases at J, with 4 bases between the two ends. The CDR3 reads CASSLTAGNTIYF. The CDR3 bases are TGTGCCAGCAGCTTAACAGCTGGAAACACCATATATTTT.

CDR3 loop: CASSRPDLPNEQFF. DNA for the CDR3: TGTGCCAGCAGCCGCCCGGACTTACCAAATGAGCAGTTCTTC. This chain uses TRBV4-2 with TRBJ2-1, with D perhaps TRBD2 (5 bases). V was clipped by 4 bases and J by 7 bases, with 14 bases between them. This CDR3 has 14 residues. Germline V gene lookup returns CDR1 LGHNA and CDR2 YNFKEQ.

This chain uses TRBV14 with TRBJ2-3, with TRBD2 matching 11 bases. Germline trimming cut 1 base from V and 3 bases from J; bases unmatched to any gene: 12. This CDR3 is 19 amino acids long. The V gene's germline CDR1 is SGHDN and CDR2 FVKESK. CDR3 DNA sequence: TGTGCCAGCAGCCAAGGGATTAGCGGGAGGGCCAGGATAACAGATACGCAGTATTTT. It translates to CASSQGISGRARITDTQYF.

The gene calls are TRBV19 and TRBJ2-1, with D tentatively TRBD2 (6 bases). This CDR3 is built from 16 residues. Germline V lookup: CDR1 LNHDA, CDR2 SQIVND (reference sequence). V lost 1 base and J lost 6, with 16 bases in between. This CDR3 is CASSIALHLRGNEQFF. The CDR3 bases are TGTGCCAGTAGTATAGCCCTTCATTTGCGGGGCAATGAGCAGTTCTTC.

This clone was recorded once. V is TRBV5-1 and J is TRBJ2-2; 8 bases align to TRBD2. The trim removed 0 bases at V and 7 bases at J, leaving 8 bases unmatched. The CDR3 is 16 residues long. Germline V gives CDR1 SGHRS, CDR2 YFSETQ. Here the CDR3 DNA reads TGCGCCAGCAGCTTGGGACTAGCGCTTTTGGACGGGGAGCTGTTTTTT. Its translation: CASSLGLALLDGELFF.

The count of this clone is one. The rearrangement uses TRBV24-1 and TRBJ1-5; the match to TRBD1 covers 10 bases. The CDR3 contains 16 residues. Per the germline V gene, CDR1 is KGHDR and CDR2 is SFDVKD. The junction had 7 bases not matched to a gene; V was cut back by 7 bases and J by 2 bases. CDR3 sequence (DNA): TGTGCCACCAGCACCGGGACAGGGGTAGGCAATCAGCCCCAGCATTTT. Its protein is CATSTGTGVGNQPQHF.

V and J are TRBV7-3 and TRBJ2-1; D is undetermined. CDR1 and CDR2 (germline): SGHTA, FQGTGA. The CDR3 extends over 13 amino acids. Trimming cost V 4 bases and J 2 bases, with 6 bases left between them. CDR3 amino acids: CASSYGTYNEQFF. Here the CDR3 DNA reads TGTGCCAGCAGCTACGGTACCTACAATGAGCAGTTCTTC.

This chain joins TRBV6-5 and TRBJ2-2, with D unclear. CDR3 length: 14 amino acids. Trimming removed 4 bases from V and 5 bases from J, with 11 bases in between. Germline CDR1 reads MNHEY; CDR2 reads SVGAGI. The CDR3 here is CASSSNIITGELFF. The CDR3 DNA is TGTGCCAGCAGTTCAAACATCATAACCGGGGAGCTGTTTTTT.

The rearrangement joins TRBV29-1 to TRBJ1-2; D may be TRBD1 (5 bases). V lost 7 bases and J 0 bases, leaving 21 bases between the germline ends. Germline CDR1 and CDR2: SQVTM and ANQGSEA. The CDR3 spans 16 residues. The CDR3 nucleotides read TGCAGCGCTTACCACGGCGGGGGGTTAGCTAACTATGGCTACACCTTC. It codes for CSAYHGGGLANYGYTF.

The chain links TRBV7-9 to TRBJ1-5, with TRBD1 matching 10 bases. Germline values: CDR1 SEHNR, CDR2 FQNEAQ (reference sequence). The CDR3 runs 13 residues. J was trimmed by 7 bases and V by 7 bases; bases with no gene match: 4. CDR3 residues: CASTETGGQPQHF. CDR3 nucleotides: TGTGCCAGCACCGAGACAGGGGGCCAGCCCCAGCATTTT.